This T cell receptor (beta chain) originates from a study of breast tumors, draining lymph nodes, adjacent tissues. CDR1 is SQVTM, CDR2 ANQGSEA, per germline. The CDR3 is made up of 14 amino acids. V was clipped by 6 bases and J by 4 bases, with 16 bases between them. Study results and limitations: Compared with basal-like, luminal-like tumors shared significantly more repertoire with nontumor tissue. Tumors had less TCR diversity than lymph nodes, more than nontumor tissue. Most tumor T cells seemingly derive from lymph node, then expand in tumor.

Regarding this clonotype: Its antigen is unknown.

TCRdb reanalysed the multiplex PCR reads using MiXCR and keeps one entry per CDR3 protein. The data hold roughly 21,000 distinct CDR3 sequences, with roughly 50% observed a single time. This receptor was obtained from a female donor with breast cancer. Some clones in this sample may be carry-over from other donors' samples. The gene calls are TRBV29-1 and TRBJ2-1; a weak D match, TRBD2 (5 bases). The sample consisted of breast tumor tissue. The DNA of the CDR3 is TGCAGCGTCCGACACAAGACGGGATACAATGAGCAGTTCTTC. Translation gives CSVRHKTGYNEQFF.